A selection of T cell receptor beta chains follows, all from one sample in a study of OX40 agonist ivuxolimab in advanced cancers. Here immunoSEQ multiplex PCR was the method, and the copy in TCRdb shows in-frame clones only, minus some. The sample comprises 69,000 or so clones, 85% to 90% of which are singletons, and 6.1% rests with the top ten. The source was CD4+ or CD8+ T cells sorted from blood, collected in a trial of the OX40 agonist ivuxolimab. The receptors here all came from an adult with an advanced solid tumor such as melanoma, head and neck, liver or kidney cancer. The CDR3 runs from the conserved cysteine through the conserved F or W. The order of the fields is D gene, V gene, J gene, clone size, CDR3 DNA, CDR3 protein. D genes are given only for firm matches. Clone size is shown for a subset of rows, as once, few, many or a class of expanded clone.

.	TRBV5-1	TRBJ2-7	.	TGCGCCAGCAGCTACCAAGAAACCTACGAGCAGTACTTC	CASSYQETYEQYF
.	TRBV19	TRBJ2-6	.	TGTGCCAGTAGTACCTACATCTCTGGGGCCAACGTCCTGACTTTC	CASSTYISGANVLTF
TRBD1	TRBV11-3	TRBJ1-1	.	TGTGCCAGCAGCTCACAGGGGGCAGACACTGAAGCTTTCTTT	CASSSQGADTEAFF
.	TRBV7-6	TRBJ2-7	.	TGTGCCAGCAGCTTAGCCGGGACTGCCTCCTACGAGCAGTACTTC	CASSLAGTASYEQYF
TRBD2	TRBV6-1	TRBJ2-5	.	TGTGCCAGCAGTGTACTAGCGGGAGGAGAGACCCAGTACTTC	CASSVLAGGETQYF
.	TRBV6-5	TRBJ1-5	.	TGTGCCAGCAGTCCGGGGATCGACGGCAATCAGCCCCAGCATTTT	CASSPGIDGNQPQHF
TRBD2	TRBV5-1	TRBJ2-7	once	TGCGCCAGCAGCTTGAATATACTAGCGGGGGGATACGAGCAGTACTTC	CASSLNILAGGYEQYF
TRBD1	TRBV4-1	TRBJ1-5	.	TGCGCCAGCAGCCAAGAACAGGGGGATCAGCCCCAGCATTTT	CASSQEQGDQPQHF
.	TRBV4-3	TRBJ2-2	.	TGCGCCAGCAGCCAGGCGACAGTAAGAACCGGGGAGCTGTTTTTT	CASSQATVRTGELFF
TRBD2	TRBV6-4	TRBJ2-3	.	TGTGCCAGCAGTGGACTAGCGGGAGGGCCCCGGTTAGATACGCAGTATTTT	CASSGLAGGPRLDTQYF
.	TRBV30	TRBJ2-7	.	TGTGCCTGGAGTGTCAAGGGAAACGAGCAGTACTTC	CAWSVKGNEQYF
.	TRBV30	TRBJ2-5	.	TGTGCCTGGAGTTACGGAGAGACCCAGTACTTC	CAWSYGETQYF
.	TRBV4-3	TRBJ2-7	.	TGCGCCAGCAGCCAAGACAGCTTTGGCAGCTCCTACGAGCAGTACTTC	CASSQDSFGSSYEQYF